These 24 T cell receptor beta chains share one sample of origin, sequenced in a study of Ad26.COV2.S vaccination and SARS-CoV-2 variants (dated by TCRdb to the early 2020s). To prepare the library, the immunoSEQ multiplex PCR assay was applied. Sourced from immuneACCESS, this table was stored by TCRdb with only in-frame sequences that have V and J called. A share of the clones is absent; for the studies checked, an unresolved V gene accounts for under half, and the remainder has no known explanation. For this sample the table gives under 550,000 clones, of which around 87% were detected only once. Roughly 4% of the sample goes to the ten largest clones. The treatment or condition label of this sample denotes: over 15 received Ad26.COV2.S at low or high dose, single or two shots; about 5 received placebo; per-sample allocation not given. For vaccine and placebo recipients, the sequenced repertoires came from samples collected on day 63 after the first injection.

The sample was peripheral blood, taken in a trial of Ad26.COV2.S vaccine versus placebo. The source is a person between 18 and 59 years old who received the Ad26.COV2.S COVID-19 vaccine or a placebo.

Only a few counts were recorded for this clone. This chain links TRBV27 with TRBJ1-2, with 10 nucleotides matching TRBD1. This CDR3 is built from 16 residues. Losses at the gene ends were 5 bases for V and 5 bases for J; bases not matched to a gene: 11. The germline CDR1 and CDR2 sequences are MNHEY and SMNVEV (reference sequence). CDR3 protein: CASSPQTGGAVYGYTF. The CDR3 DNA reads TGTGCCAGCAGTCCCCAGACAGGGGGCGCGGTTTATGGCTACACCTTC.

The gene calls are TRBV11-2 and TRBJ2-7; TRBD2 might be the D (5 bases). Germline assignment: CDR1 SGHAT and CDR2 FQNNGV. The CDR3 loop spans 14 amino acids. The V gene lost 5 bases and the J gene lost 5 bases, with 16 bases spanning the gap. The CDR3 bases are TGTGCCAGCAGCCGGTCACTAGGGCAGGACGAGCAGTACTTC. As protein: CASSRSLGQDEQYF.

The table lists this clone with a count of one. J is TRBJ2-1 and V is TRBV11-2; TRBD2 matches at 10 bases. Germline CDR1 SGHAT, CDR2 FQNNGV. This CDR3 is built from 15 residues. V was clipped by 1 base and J by 7 bases; unmatched bases: 4. The DNA for the CDR3 is TGTGCCAGCAGCTTAGGGACTAGCGGTCTTAATGAGCAGTTCTTC. It encodes CASSLGTSGLNEQFF. Together with reference TRBV11-2 and TRBJ2-1, the CDR3 gives the full variable domain: EAGVAQSPRYKIIEKRQSVAFWCNPISGHATLYWYQQILGQGPKLLIQFQNNGVVDDSQLPKDRFSAERLKGVDSTLKIQPAKLEDSAVYLCASSLGTSGLNEQFFGPGTRLTVL.

V gene TRBV12-3 or TRBV12-4 combines with J gene TRBJ1-5; D remains unclear. The V and J ends lost 1 base and 5 bases respectively, with 6 bases between them. The CDR3 totals 13 residues. Written as DNA, the CDR3 is TGTGCCAGCAGTTTAGGGTTCGATCAGCCCCAGCATTTT. This sequence encodes CASSLGFDQPQHF.

The chain recombines TRBV5-4 with TRBJ1-6; D gene unclear. The V end was cut by 0 bases, the J end by 7 bases, with 14 bases between. Per the germline V gene, CDR1 is SGHNT and CDR2 is YYREEE (reference sequence). This CDR3 is 16 amino acids long. The CDR3 DNA sequence: TGTGCCAGCAGCTTGGCGGATGGCGGAAACAATTCACCCCTCCACTTT. This codes for CASSLADGGNNSPLHF.

The genes are TRBV3-1 (or the pseudogene TRBV3-2) and TRBJ2-2, with D unclear. There are 16 residues in the CDR3. V dropped 1 base and J dropped 6 bases, with 15 bases sitting between them. The germline V gene has CDR1 LGHDT and CDR2 YNNKEL (reference sequence). The CDR3 here is CASSQGGPQVSGELFF. CDR3 nucleotide sequence: TGTGCCAGCAGCCAAGGAGGCCCCCAGGTCTCCGGGGAGCTGTTTTTT.

This chain uses TRBV6-5 with TRBJ1-2; TRBD1 might be the D (5 bases). The CDR3 runs 14 residues. V was pared by 7 bases and J by 4 bases, with 16 bases between. Germline CDR1 reads MNHEY; CDR2 reads SVGAGI. CDR3 nucleotides: TGTGCCAGCACCACAGGACGAGGTCTCTATGGCTACACCTTC. It codes for CASTTGRGLYGYTF.

The chain's CDR3 is CASSGRYNSPLHF. The CDR3 region has the DNA TGTGCCAGCAGCGGGAGATATAATTCACCCCTCCACTTT. V gene TRBV14 combines with J gene TRBJ1-6; D not resolved. Trimming took 5 bases from V and 4 from J, leaving 6 bases between them. This CDR3 region has 13 residues. The germline V gene has CDR1 SGHDN and CDR2 FVKESK.

The V and J genes are TRBV15 and TRBJ2-3; perhaps D is TRBD1 or TRBD2 (6 bases each). Trimming stripped 5 bases from V and 3 bases from J, with 12 bases between. The germline V gene encodes CDR1 LNHNV and CDR2 YYDKDF (reference sequence). CDR3 length: 14 amino acids. CDR3 region: CATSLGGDTDTQYF. The DNA of the CDR3 is TGTGCCACCAGCCTGGGGGGCGATACAGATACGCAGTATTTT. Using reference TRBV15 and TRBJ2-3 for the parts outside the CDR3, the full variable domain is DAMVIQNPRYQVTQFGKPVTLSCSQTLNHNVMYWYQQKSSQAPKLLFHYYDKDFNNEADTPDNFQSRRPNTSFCFLDIRSPGLGDTAMYLCATSLGGDTDTQYFGPGTRLTVL.

CDR3 sequence reads: CASSTEGTDTQYF. The CDR3 DNA is TGCGCCAGCAGCACTGAGGGTACAGATACGCAGTATTTT. The chain links TRBV4-1 to TRBJ2-3; tentative D call: TRBD2 (5 bases). V shed 5 bases and J shed 3 bases, with 9 bases lying between them. The CDR3 consists of 13 residues. The germline V gene has CDR1 MGHRA and CDR2 YSYEKL.

The chain links TRBV19 to TRBJ1-1; a weak D match, TRBD1 (5 bases). The germline CDR1 and CDR2 sequences are LNHDA and SQIVND (reference sequence). Trimming cost V 8 bases and J 1 base, with 14 bases left between them. The CDR3 extends over 14 amino acids. The CDR3 bases are TGTGCCAGTGCGGCGGGACGGGAGAACACTGAAGCTTTCTTT. This translates into CASAAGRENTEAFF.

The rearrangement uses TRBV5-6 and TRBJ2-3; 10 bases are a match to TRBD2. Germline assignment: CDR1 SGHDT and CDR2 YYEEEE. Trimming took 4 bases from V and 5 from J; bases not matched to a gene: 10. The CDR3 covers 16 residues. CDR3 residues: CASSPTTGLAQDTQYF. The DNA of the CDR3 is TGTGCCAGCAGCCCAACAACGGGACTAGCGCAAGATACGCAGTATTTT.

The rearrangement joins TRBV27 to TRBJ2-4, with TRBD2 matching over 7 bases. Trimming at V came to 5 bases and at J to 7 bases, leaving 8 bases not matched to a gene. CDR1 and CDR2 from the germline V gene are MNHEY and SMNVEV (reference sequence). CDR3 length: 14 residues. This CDR3 reads CASSPGGRANIQYF. The CDR3 coding sequence is TGTGCCAGCAGTCCGGGGGGAAGGGCTAACATTCAGTACTTC.

Written as DNA, the CDR3 is TGTGCCAGCAGTTTCGTCAGCACAGATACGCAGTATTTT. It yields the protein CASSFVSTDTQYF. V usage is TRBV12-3 or TRBV12-4 and J usage is TRBJ2-3; D remains unclear. The CDR3 loop spans 13 amino acids. V lost 3 bases to trimming and J lost 0 bases, with 4 bases between them.

The V call is TRBV25-1, the J call TRBJ2-7; possibly TRBD1 for D (6 bases). V was trimmed by 9 bases and J by 6 bases, leaving 12 bases between them. Germline CDR1 MGHDK, CDR2 SYGVNS. The CDR3 has 11 amino acids. The CDR3 reads CASKQGLEQYF. CDR3 sequence (DNA): TGTGCCAGTAAACAGGGTCTCGAGCAGTACTTC.

Here the CDR3 reads CASSLIAGGPGTDTQYF. The CDR3 DNA sequence: TGTGCCAGCAGCTTAATTGCGGGGGGGCCCGGCACAGATACGCAGTATTTT. This chain joins TRBV11-2 and TRBJ2-3; 9 bases align to TRBD2. V lost 2 bases to trimming and J lost 1 base; unmatched junction nucleotides: 7. This CDR3 spans 17 amino acids. Germline CDR1 is SGHAT and CDR2 is FQNNGV.

The chain has TRBV3-1 (or the pseudogene TRBV3-2) and TRBJ2-7, with no clear D. V lost 7 bases to trimming and J lost 0 bases, with 19 bases between them. Germline V gives CDR1 LGHDT, CDR2 YNNKEL (reference sequence). This CDR3 spans 16 amino acids. CDR3 loop: CASTYGSGRSSYEQYF. CDR3 nucleotides: TGTGCCAGCACCTACGGGTCGGGCAGAAGCTCCTACGAGCAGTACTTC.

The chain carries TRBV19 and TRBJ1-4, with a possible D match to TRBD1 (6 bases). The CDR3 runs 15 residues. Looked up from germline, CDR1 is LNHDA and CDR2 is SQIVND (reference sequence). The V end lost 2 bases, the J end lost 3 bases, and 10 bases lay between the germline ends. CDR3: CASSISTGPNEKLFF. DNA of the CDR3: TGTGCCAGTAGTATATCGACAGGCCCTAATGAAAAACTGTTTTTT.

This sequence joins TRBV5-1 and TRBJ1-2, with D perhaps matching TRBD1 (6 bases). Germline V gene sequence: CDR1 SGHRS, CDR2 YFSETQ. With 4 bases removed from V and 4 bases from J, the gap between germline ends came to 14 bases. The CDR3 runs to 14 residues. CDR3 sequence: CASSRETGSYGYTF. As DNA, the CDR3 is TGCGCCAGCAGCAGGGAAACAGGGTCCTATGGCTACACCTTC.

The gene calls are TRBV25-1 and TRBJ1-1; D is ambiguous. Germline V lookup: CDR1 MGHDK, CDR2 SYGVNS. This CDR3 is built from 16 residues. The ends were cut back, 3 bases at V and 3 bases at J, with 17 bases in the middle. CDR3 coding DNA: TGTGCCAGCAGTGACGCTTCTCGGGGAGGCCACACTGAAGCTTTCTTT. Amino acid sequence: CASSDASRGGHTEAFF.

The chain joins TRBV5-1 to TRBJ2-5; TRBD2 aligns across 10 bases. After removal of 3 bases from V and 7 bases from J, the junction contained 6 bases not matched to a gene. Germline CDR1 reads SGHRS; CDR2 reads YFSETQ. The CDR3 extends over 14 amino acids. The DNA of the CDR3 is TGCGCCAGCAGCTCGGGACTAGCGTTCGGGACCCAGTACTTC. Residues: CASSSGLAFGTQYF. The full variable domain, with the rest looked up from reference TRBV5-1 and TRBJ2-5, is KAGVTQTPRYLIKTRGQQVTLSCSPISGHRSVSWYQQTPGQGLQFLFEYFSETQRNKGNFPGRFSGRQFSNSRSEMNVSTLELGDSALYLCASSSGLAFGTQYFGPGTRLLVL.

The chain uses TRBV5-4 and TRBJ1-6; D may be TRBD1 (5 bases). The CDR3 totals 11 residues. Germline V lookup: CDR1 SGHNT, CDR2 YYREEE (reference sequence). Deletions cut 4 bases from V and 14 bases from J, with 10 bases between. CDR3 coding DNA: TGTGCCAGCAGCGGAGCGGGGGCCCTCCACTTT. This translates into CASSGAGALHF.

This chain connects TRBV5-4 to TRBJ2-7; TRBD1 agrees at 7 bases. The CDR3 spans 16 residues. Losses at the gene ends were 3 bases for V and 5 bases for J; bases not matched to a gene: 14. Germline V gives CDR1 SGHNT, CDR2 YYREEE (reference sequence). The CDR3: CASSSLDRSSGNEQYF. For the CDR3, the DNA is TGTGCCAGCAGCTCTTTGGACAGGAGCTCTGGTAACGAGCAGTACTTC.

J is TRBJ2-7 and V is TRBV7-8; 7 bases line up with TRBD1. Germline lookup yields CDR1 SGHVS and CDR2 FQNEAQ. After removal of 3 bases from V and 7 bases from J, the junction contained 6 bases not matched to a gene. The CDR3 has 13 amino acids. CDR3 nucleotide sequence: TGTGCCAGCAGCTTGACAGGGTTCTGGGAGCAGTACTTC. This translates into CASSLTGFWEQYF.